This T cell receptor (beta chain) was recovered during a study of CD8+ T cells in alopecia areata. Study-wide results and caveats: Compared with normal scalp, lesional scalp had higher clonality and more expanded CD8+ clones.

cDNA reverse transcribed from extracted RNA served as the sequencing template. Using immunoSEQ multiplex PCR, the repertoire was profiled, and TCRdb retains in-frame clones only, with some absent. Altogether about 150,000 clones are present, 45% to 55% being singletons, with the ten largest covering approximately 19%. Remarks on this clone: Its cognate antigen is unknown.

V was pared by 0 bases and J by 4 bases, with 16 bases between. CDR3 length: 16 amino acids. Germline V gene data show CDR1 as MNHEY and CDR2 as SVGAGI. Material: CD8+ T cells sorted from blood, obtained at week 0. The source is a human donor with alopecia areata. The chain couples TRBV6-5 to TRBJ2-7; possible D gene TRBD2, 6 bases. The DNA of the CDR3 is TGTGCCAGCAGTTACTCGATCGGGGGATTGGCGTACGAGCAGTACTTC. Protein: CASSYSIGGLAYEQYF.